This is a list of T cell receptor beta chains from one sample in a study of blood T cell repertoires in COVID-19. Generated by immunoSEQ multiplex PCR, the TCRdb table keeps only in-frame clones and is missing some. The profile shows roughly 60,000 clones, 65% to 85% of them singletons. Sequencing used peripheral blood. The source is a man aged 25-45 years with COVID-19, enrolled during active disease. Each CDR3 is given without its conserved first and last residue. Each record gives: V gene, J gene, CDR3 protein.

TRBV7-9	TRBJ2-3	ASSLDSTTTDTQY
TRBV18	TRBJ1-2	ASSLGQGTNYGYT
TRBV2	TRBJ2-6	ASSGDNSGANVLT
TRBV9	TRBJ1-4	ASSVYSGLGNEKLF
TRBV30	TRBJ2-7	AWTLVGGYEQY
TRBV6-2/TRBV6-3	TRBJ2-3	ASSYAGEVTDTQY
TRBV2	TRBJ2-5	ASKGRAGAGQETQY
TRBV12-3/TRBV12-4	TRBJ1-5	ASSFQGNQPQH
TRBV6-5	TRBJ2-3	ASSYGLARDTQY
TRBV19	TRBJ1-1	ASSILAGNTEAF
TRBV4-1	TRBJ1-2	ASSQPRQSNYGYT
TRBV5-1	TRBJ1-1	ASSLAQTNTEAF
TRBV3-1/TRBV3-2	TRBJ1-5	ASSQGWGGVQPQH
TRBV6-4	TRBJ1-6	ASRMGPNSPLH
TRBV28	TRBJ2-5	ASTPAGGQETQY
TRBV5-5	TRBJ1-6	ASSDTAGTASSPLH
TRBV7-2	TRBJ1-5	ASSLWTAGNQPQH
TRBV6-2/TRBV6-3	TRBJ2-7	ASSYRTSGRSYEQY
TRBV4-1	TRBJ2-7	ASSTRQGPEQY
TRBV5-4	TRBJ1-1	ATRDKAYTEAF
TRBV18	TRBJ2-1	ASSPNRDSQF
TRBV14	TRBJ2-7	ASSQEGGWEEQY
TRBV27	TRBJ1-1	ASSPDRVTEAF
TRBV11-2	TRBJ1-1	ASSLVPGMNTEAF
TRBV28	TRBJ2-7	ASSPALTGGNEQY
TRBV7-9	TRBJ1-2	ASSSPDRDSLYGYT
TRBV2	TRBJ2-1	ASSEGGEQF
TRBV24-1	TRBJ2-7	ATRGVAGGEQY
TRBV20-1	TRBJ2-7	SASGLAGGGNEQY
TRBV28	TRBJ1-1	ASSLSWGTGQNTEAF
TRBV6-2/TRBV6-3	TRBJ1-1	ASSYKGALSEAF
TRBV19	TRBJ2-1	ASSIVESYNEQF
TRBV6-1	TRBJ1-2	ASSDLGQGQYGYT
TRBV20-1	TRBJ1-2	SASTANYGYT
TRBV15	TRBJ2-1	ATSRALPPSRLYNEQF
TRBV5-1	TRBJ2-2	ASSLGPGPERDTGELF
TRBV9	TRBJ2-3	ASSPRLAGEESTDTQY
TRBV29-1	TRBJ1-4	SVAAGSREKLF
TRBV15	TRBJ1-6	ATSRDRGGEVPLPLH
TRBV2	TRBJ1-4	ASSESRGRKEKLF
TRBV4-2	TRBJ2-1	ASSQDTWQSYNEQF
TRBV15	TRBJ2-7	ATSRGAAYEQY
TRBV6-5	TRBJ1-1	ASSSDRATEAF
TRBV2	TRBJ2-7	ASRAGTSGYEQY
TRBV18	TRBJ2-7	ASSLGTDSYEQY
TRBV6-5	TRBJ2-5	ASNRSLKETQY
TRBV25-1	TRBJ2-3	ASSESGTGVDTQY
TRBV11-3	TRBJ2-4	ASSLGGSDIQY
TRBV18	TRBJ1-1	ASSPGQWNTEAF
TRBV11-2	TRBJ2-7	ASSPWGLDGEQY
TRBV10-3	TRBJ2-7	AASRRRWTSGSPYEQY
TRBV28	TRBJ2-2	ASSFPGTSLSGELF
TRBV7-2	TRBJ2-7	ASSSGGLARSYEQY
TRBV2	TRBJ2-3	ASSGSGAGTDTQY
TRBV15	TRBJ1-5	ATSREGAYSNQPQH
TRBV15	TRBJ2-6	ATSRDTRTGNSGANVLT
TRBV4-1	TRBJ1-2	ASSIRDRGDYGYT
TRBV29-1	TRBJ1-2	SVEMVGDRYGYT
TRBV4-3	TRBJ1-4	ASSQGRGQEKLF
TRBV7-9	TRBJ2-1	ASSFGERNEQF